Listed here are 8 T cell receptor beta chains from one sample, sequenced in a study of vaccination and CD4 T cells after COVID-19. The Oncomine TCR Beta short-read assay sequenced DNA from cultured CD4+ T cells. One entry per CDR3 protein results from TCRdb running MiXCR on the PCR reads. The sample lists over 20,000 distinct CDR3 sequences; 43% were seen once. These receptors' targets are unknown. As to treatment: approximately nine-day PBMC culture with coronavirus spike peptide pools or control peptides (ViraFEST assay). Input material: CD4+ T cells from blood, cultured in vitro. The receptors were gathered from a human donor who had recovered from COVID-19.

By sample fraction, this clonotype is medium-sized. The CDR3 here is CSARLSSGRDTQYF. Written as DNA, the CDR3 is TGCAGTGCTAGATTATCCAGCGGGAGGGATACGCAGTATTTT. V and J are TRBV20-1 and TRBJ2-3; 9 nucleotides align to TRBD2. V shed 2 bases and J 6 bases; nucleotides not matched to a gene: 6. In germline, CDR1 is DFQATT, CDR2 SNEGSKA (reference sequence). The CDR3 covers 14 residues.

The CDR3 reads CASSQEAGLAKNIQYF. In nucleotides, the CDR3 is TGCGCCAGCAGCCAAGAGGCGGGGCTAGCCAAAAACATTCAGTACTTC. The rearrangement joins TRBV4-3 to TRBJ2-4; D may be TRBD2 (6 bases). The CDR3 spans 16 residues. The germline V gene has CDR1 LGHNA and CDR2 YSLEER. Trimming left V 0 bases short and J 0 bases short, with 9 bases between.

This clonotype was counted a few times. The chain is built from TRBV28 and TRBJ1-1, with D perhaps matching TRBD1 (5 bases). Germline-derived CDR1 and CDR2 are MDHEN and SYDVKM. The CDR3 runs to 15 residues. V dropped 2 bases and J dropped 1 base, with 11 bases sitting between them. The CDR3 spells CASSLDQGGNTEAFF. The DNA of the CDR3 is TGTGCCAGCAGTTTAGATCAGGGAGGGAACACTGAAGCTTTCTTT.

This clonotype was recorded once. The chain carries TRBV4-1 and TRBJ2-1, with D possibly being TRBD1 (5 bases). This CDR3 spans 15 amino acids. The ends were cut back, 4 bases at V and 2 bases at J, with 12 bases in the middle. Germline CDR1 is MGHRA and CDR2 is YSYEKL. CDR3 loop: CASSPAGLAYNEQFF. Here the CDR3 DNA reads TGCGCCAGCAGCCCAGCAGGGTTAGCCTACAATGAGCAGTTCTTC.

This rearrangement joins TRBV19 to TRBJ2-2; a possible D gene is TRBD2 (6 bases). Trimming took 7 bases from V and 7 from J, leaving 19 bases between them. The CDR3 spans 15 residues. Germline V gives CDR1 LNHDA, CDR2 SQIVND (reference sequence). The chain's CDR3 is CASTNPAGYGGELFF. The CDR3 region has the DNA TGTGCCAGTACTAATCCCGCGGGGTATGGCGGGGAGCTGTTTTTT.

The chain has TRBV12-3 or TRBV12-4 and TRBJ2-3; perhaps TRBD2 as D (6 bases). The CDR3 contains 14 residues. V lost 2 bases and J 6 bases, leaving 12 bases between the germline ends. The CDR3 protein is CASSLSPLADTQYF. The CDR3 coding sequence is TGTGCCAGCAGTTTATCTCCCCTAGCGGATACGCAGTATTTT.

This clonotype occurred a few times. J is TRBJ1-2 and V is TRBV15; 8 bases line up with TRBD1. The germline CDR1 and CDR2 sequences are LNHNV and YYDKDF (reference sequence). V lost 3 bases and J lost 9; bases outside the gene matches: 15. The CDR3 sequence is 16 residues long. The DNA of the CDR3 is TGTGCCACCAGCAGCCGGGAGGGGCAGGGGGCAGGATGCTACACCTTC. Its translation: CATSSREGQGAGCYTF. Drawing the rest from reference TRBV15 and TRBJ1-2, the complete variable domain is DAMVIQNPRYQVTQFGKPVTLSCSQTLNHNVMYWYQQKSSQAPKLLFHYYDKDFNNEADTPDNFQSRRPNTSFCFLDIRSPGLGDTAMYLCATSSREGQGAGCYTFGSGTRLTVV.

This clonotype was seen a few times. The V gene is TRBV15, the J gene TRBJ1-2; TRBD1 aligns across 10 bases. The CDR3 has 15 amino acids. The V and J ends lost 2 bases and 6 bases, in that order; junction bases with no gene match: 6. Germline assignment: CDR1 LNHNV and CDR2 YYDKDF (reference sequence). This chain's CDR3 is CATSRSTGGVNGYTF. CDR3 in DNA: TGTGCCACCAGCAGATCGACAGGGGGCGTAAATGGCTACACCTTC.